The rows below give T cell receptor beta chains drawn from one sample of a study of T cell responses to AZD1222 COVID-19 vaccine. Repertoires were generated with immunoSEQ multiplex PCR, while TCRdb's copy carries only in-frame clones and drops some. Among 170,000 or so clones listed, around 90% were seen once. The sample here was peripheral blood, taken on day 0 of AZD1222 vaccination. The source is an adult in good health. Both conserved end residues are part of each CDR3. The D gene is left open where the match is weak. Clone size appears in some rows only: once, few, many, or a class for an expanded clone.

length | D | J | V | size | CDR3 | DNA
13 | NA | TRBJ1-2 | TRBV7-2 | once | CASSLDDWGGYTF | TGTGCCAGCAGCTTAGACGATTGGGGCGGCTACACCTTC
13 | NA | TRBJ2-1 | TRBV11-2 | NA | CASSFRESSEQFF | TGTGCCAGCAGCTTTCGGGAGTCAAGTGAGCAGTTCTTC
15 | NA | TRBJ1-1 | TRBV5-1 | NA | CASSLGSRGNTEAFF | TGCGCCAGCAGCTTGGGGAGCAGGGGGAACACTGAAGCTTTCTTT
13 | NA | TRBJ1-1 | TRBV28 | few | CASTEGQSVEAFF | TGTGCCAGCACAGAAGGACAGTCGGTAGAGGCTTTCTTT
13 | TRBD1 | TRBJ2-7 | TRBV18 | few | CASSFGQGYEQYF | TGTGCCAGCTCATTCGGACAGGGCTACGAGCAGTACTTC
15 | TRBD2 | TRBJ2-5 | TRBV28 | NA | CAIHPGREVVETQYF | TGTGCCATCCACCCGGGGCGGGAGGTAGTTGAGACCCAGTACTTC
15 | TRBD2 | TRBJ2-1 | TRBV6-5 | NA | CASSYSANSGSLQFF | TGTGCCAGCAGTTACTCGGCCAATAGCGGGAGTTTGCAGTTCTTC
12 | TRBD1 | TRBJ1-6 | TRBV6-5 | NA | CASGQASSPLHF | TGTGCCAGCGGACAGGCATCTTCACCCCTCCACTTT
11 | NA | TRBJ2-5 | TRBV28 | NA | CASSSQETQYF | TGTGCCAGCAGTTCACAAGAGACCCAGTACTTC
11 | NA | TRBJ2-3 | TRBV20-1 | NA | CSARYADTQYF | TGCAGTGCTAGGTATGCAGATACGCAGTATTTT
17 | TRBD2 | TRBJ2-1 | TRBV20-1 | NA | CSASPPGGTSSYNEQFF | TGCAGTGCTAGTCCTCCGGGGGGTACGAGCTCCTACAATGAGCAGTTCTTC
17 | NA | TRBJ1-5 | TRBV27 | NA | CASSSIRIASSNQPQHF | TGTGCCAGCAGTTCCATCCGGATAGCGAGTAGCAATCAGCCCCAGCATTTT
16 | NA | TRBJ1-2 | TRBV5-1 | once | CASSLAGGSRGYGYTF | TGCGCCAGCAGCTTGGCCGGCGGTTCCAGGGGTTATGGCTACACCTTC
16 | TRBD1 | TRBJ1-2 | TRBV27 | NA | CASSPEGQGIWSGYTF | TGTGCCAGCAGTCCAGAAGGACAGGGGATCTGGTCGGGCTACACCTTC
15 | NA | TRBJ1-1 | TRBV29-1 | NA | CSVVRWGARNTEAFF | TGCAGCGTTGTCCGTTGGGGCGCGAGGAACACTGAAGCTTTCTTT
18 | TRBD1 | TRBJ2-2 | TRBV11-2 | NA | CASSSLPVGQGFTGELFF | TGTGCCAGCAGCTCGCTCCCCGTCGGACAGGGATTCACCGGGGAGCTGTTTTTT
16 | TRBD1 | TRBJ1-3 | TRBV18 | once | CASSPPTGGYGNTIYF | TGTGCCAGCTCACCACCTACAGGGGGCTATGGAAACACCATATATTTT
16 | NA | TRBJ2-5 | TRBV7-3 | NA | CASSLIFQRHQETQYF | TGTGCCAGCAGCTTAATATTTCAGCGGCACCAAGAGACCCAGTACTTC
15 | NA | TRBJ1-1 | TRBV15 | NA | CATSRDRQANTEAFF | TGTGCCACCAGCAGAGATAGGCAGGCGAACACTGAAGCTTTCTTT
17 | TRBD2 | TRBJ2-5 | TRBV5-5 | NA | CASSLARLAGVGETQYF | TGTGCCAGCAGCTTGGCCAGGCTAGCGGGAGTGGGGGAGACCCAGTACTTC
14 | TRBD1 | TRBJ1-2 | TRBV7-2 | NA | CASSFGAGGLGYTF | TGTGCCAGCAGCTTTGGGGCAGGGGGCCTTGGCTACACCTTC